This T cell receptor (beta chain) stems from a study of vaccination and CD4 T cells after COVID-19. CDR3 length: 16 residues. The germline V gene encodes CDR1 DFQATT and CDR2 SNEGSKA (reference sequence). V lost 0 bases to trimming and J lost 4 bases, with 18 bases between them. Notes on this clonotype: Its antigen remains unknown.

Sequencing of DNA taken from cultured CD4+ T cells relied on the Oncomine TCR Beta short-read assay. TCRdb processed the PCR reads anew with MiXCR; each CDR3 protein has one entry. The sample records about 10,000 distinct CDR3 sequences, almost 60% being singletons. Treatment described: roughly ten-day PBMC culture with coronavirus spike peptide pools or control peptides (ViraFEST assay). Sequenced material: CD4+ T cells from blood, cultured in vitro. V usage is TRBV20-1 and J usage is TRBJ1-2; the D gene is possibly TRBD1 (6 bases). This clonotype originated in a human donor who had recovered from COVID-19. DNA for the CDR3: TGCAGTGCTAGAGATCCCTGGACAGAGAACTCCTATGGCTACACCTTC. This gives the protein CSARDPWTENSYGYTF.